The source of this T cell receptor beta chain is a study of PD-1 blockade in mismatch repair-deficient tumors. Turning to the study itself: Enrolled about 2013-2016, patients had progressing, pretreated mismatch repair-deficient cancers of about a dozen types. Notes on the study in general: After pembrolizumab, tumor-resident clones rose rapidly, then generally contracted before radiologic responses.

About this clone: Its matching antigen is unknown.

The time point denotes: approximately ten-day in vitro stimulation with candidate neoantigen peptide 3. Cells were stimulated roughly eleven days with each of several ELISpot-reactive neoantigens. Profiled with immunoSEQ multiplex PCR; TCRdb holds only in-frame clones, not every one. The table records some 9,100 clones, 80% to 95% of them present only once. The CDR3 has 13 amino acids. The V gene lost 0 bases and the J gene lost 4 bases, with 9 bases spanning the gap. CDR1 GTSNPN and CDR2 SVGIG come from the germline V gene (reference sequence). The V gene is TRBV30, the J gene TRBJ1-2; D is ambiguous. The source material was cells cultured in vitro, sampled from a patient treated with pembrolizumab. This TCR derives from an adult with mismatch repair-deficient cancer. The CDR3 DNA follows: TGTGCCTGGAGTGTATTGAGGTTCTATGGCTACACCTTC. Residues: CAWSVLRFYGYTF.